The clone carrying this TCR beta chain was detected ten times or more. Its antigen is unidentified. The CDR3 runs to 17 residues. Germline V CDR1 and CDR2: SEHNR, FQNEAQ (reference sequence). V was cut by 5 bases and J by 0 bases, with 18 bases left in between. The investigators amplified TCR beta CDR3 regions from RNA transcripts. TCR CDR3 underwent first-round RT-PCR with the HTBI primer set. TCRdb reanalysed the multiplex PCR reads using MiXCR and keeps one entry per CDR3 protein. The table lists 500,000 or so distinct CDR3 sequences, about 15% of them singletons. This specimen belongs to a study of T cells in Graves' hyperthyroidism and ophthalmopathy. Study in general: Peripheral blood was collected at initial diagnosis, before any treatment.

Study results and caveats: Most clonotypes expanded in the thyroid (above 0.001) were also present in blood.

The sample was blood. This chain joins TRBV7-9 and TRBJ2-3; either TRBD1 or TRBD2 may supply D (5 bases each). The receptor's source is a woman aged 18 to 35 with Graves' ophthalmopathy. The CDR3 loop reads CASSPSPTGPSTDTQYF. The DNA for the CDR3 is TGTGCCAGCAGCCCCTCGCCCACGGGACCGAGCACAGATACGCAGTATTTT.